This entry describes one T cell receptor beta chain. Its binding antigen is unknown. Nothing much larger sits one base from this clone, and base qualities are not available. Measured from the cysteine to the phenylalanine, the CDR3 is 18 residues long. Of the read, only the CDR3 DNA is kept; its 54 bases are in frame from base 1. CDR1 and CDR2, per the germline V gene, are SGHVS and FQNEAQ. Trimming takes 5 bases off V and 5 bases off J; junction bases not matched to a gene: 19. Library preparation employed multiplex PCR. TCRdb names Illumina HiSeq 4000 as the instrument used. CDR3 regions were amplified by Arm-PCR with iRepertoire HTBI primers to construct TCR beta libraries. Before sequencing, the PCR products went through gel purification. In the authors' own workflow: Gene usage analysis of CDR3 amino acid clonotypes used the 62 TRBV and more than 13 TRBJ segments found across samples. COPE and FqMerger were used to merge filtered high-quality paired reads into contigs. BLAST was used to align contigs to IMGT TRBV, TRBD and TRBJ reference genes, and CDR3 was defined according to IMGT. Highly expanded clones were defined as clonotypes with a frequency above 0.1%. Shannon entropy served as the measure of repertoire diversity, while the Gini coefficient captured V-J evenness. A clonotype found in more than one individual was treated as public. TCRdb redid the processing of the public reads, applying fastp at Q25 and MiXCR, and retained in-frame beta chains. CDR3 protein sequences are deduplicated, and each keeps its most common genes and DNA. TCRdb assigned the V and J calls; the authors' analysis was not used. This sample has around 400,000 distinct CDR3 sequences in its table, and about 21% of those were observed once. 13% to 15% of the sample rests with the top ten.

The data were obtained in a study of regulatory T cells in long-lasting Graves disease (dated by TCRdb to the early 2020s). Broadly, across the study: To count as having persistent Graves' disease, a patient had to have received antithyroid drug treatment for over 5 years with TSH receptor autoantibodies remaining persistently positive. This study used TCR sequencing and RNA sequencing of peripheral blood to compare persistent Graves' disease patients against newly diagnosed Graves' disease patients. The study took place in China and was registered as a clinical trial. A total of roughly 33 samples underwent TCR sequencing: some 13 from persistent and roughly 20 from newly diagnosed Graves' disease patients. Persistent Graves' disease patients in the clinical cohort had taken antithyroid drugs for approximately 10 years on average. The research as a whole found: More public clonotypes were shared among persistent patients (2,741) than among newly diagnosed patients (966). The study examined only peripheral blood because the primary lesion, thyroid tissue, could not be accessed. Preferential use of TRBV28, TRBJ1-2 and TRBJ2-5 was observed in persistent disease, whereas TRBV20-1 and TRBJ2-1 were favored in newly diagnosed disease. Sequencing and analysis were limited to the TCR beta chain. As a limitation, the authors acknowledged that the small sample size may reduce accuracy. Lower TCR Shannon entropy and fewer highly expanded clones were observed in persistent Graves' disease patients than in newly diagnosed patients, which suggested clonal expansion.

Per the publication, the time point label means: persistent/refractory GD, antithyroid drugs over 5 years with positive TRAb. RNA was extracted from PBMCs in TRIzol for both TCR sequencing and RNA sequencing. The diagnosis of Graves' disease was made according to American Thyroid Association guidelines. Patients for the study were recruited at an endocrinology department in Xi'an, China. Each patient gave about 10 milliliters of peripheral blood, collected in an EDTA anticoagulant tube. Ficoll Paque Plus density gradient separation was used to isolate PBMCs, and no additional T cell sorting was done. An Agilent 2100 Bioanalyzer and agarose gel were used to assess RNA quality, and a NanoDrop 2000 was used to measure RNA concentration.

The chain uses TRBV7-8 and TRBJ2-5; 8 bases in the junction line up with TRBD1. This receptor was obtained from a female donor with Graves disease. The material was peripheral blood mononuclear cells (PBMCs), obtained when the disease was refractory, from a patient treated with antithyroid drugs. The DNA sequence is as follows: TGTGCCAGCAGCGCTAGCCCAGGGGGCCGAATCTTTGGGGAGACCCAGTACTTC. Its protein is CASSASPGGRIFGETQYF.